This passage covers 13 T cell receptor beta chains from one sample sequenced in a study of cytomegalovirus exposure and HLA in healthy donors. The primer mix had 60 Vbeta and 13 Jbeta primers. TCRdb's copy holds only in-frame clones and misses some; the assay was immunoSEQ multiplex PCR. The table lists 110,000 or so clones, approximately 76% of them singletons. Sequenced material: PBMCs. These receptors were collected from a man aged 45-65 years in good health and CMV-seropositive.

V is TRBV18 and J is TRBJ2-2, with D possibly matching TRBD1 (6 bases). Germline lookup yields CDR1 KGHSH and CDR2 LQKENI. Trimming pared 5 bases from V and 4 bases from J, leaving 17 bases between. The CDR3 loop spans 16 amino acids. The CDR3 loop reads CASSSLMDSATGELFF. In nucleotides, the CDR3 is TGTGCCAGCTCATCACTCATGGACAGCGCCACCGGGGAGCTGTTTTTT. Full variable domain (rest looked up from reference TRBV18 and TRBJ2-2): NAGVMQNPRHLVRRRGQEARLRCSPMKGHSHVYWYRQLPEEGLKFMVYLQKENIIDESGMPKERFSAEFPKEGPSILRIQQVVRGDSAAYFCASSSLMDSATGELFFGEGSRLTVL.

This clone has only a few counts. The chain has TRBV15 and TRBJ2-2; D possibly corresponds to TRBD1 (5 bases). Germline-derived CDR1 and CDR2 are LNHNV and YYDKDF (reference sequence). This CDR3 spans 17 amino acids. V gave up 0 bases and J gave up 1 base, with 12 bases separating them. The CDR3 region has the DNA TGTGCCACCAGCAGAGATTCTGGCCAGGGGAACACCGGGGAGCTGTTTTTT. Translating gives CATSRDSGQGNTGELFF.

The rearrangement joins TRBV6-6 to TRBJ1-2, with TRBD1 identical over 10 bases. Germline V gene data show CDR1 as MNHNY and CDR2 as SVGAGI (reference sequence). Trimming removed 5 bases from V and 7 bases from J; junction bases left unmatched: 1. The CDR3 contains 12 residues. The CDR3 here is CASSRDRGGYTF. CDR3 in DNA: TGTGCCAGCAGTAGGGACAGGGGTGGCTACACCTTC.

This rearrangement joins TRBV11-2 to TRBJ2-1; TRBD2 matches 7 bases. The junction had 7 bases not matched to a gene; V was cut back by 1 base and J by 4 bases. CDR1 is SGHAT and CDR2 is FQNNGV in the germline V gene. This CDR3 has 16 amino acids. DNA for the CDR3: TGTGCCAGCAGCTTAGGGCCCCAGCGGGGATACAATGAGCAGTTCTTC. Amino acid sequence: CASSLGPQRGYNEQFF.

The chain combines TRBV6-6 with TRBJ2-3, with 9 bases lining up with TRBD1. This CDR3 is built from 14 residues. From germline, CDR1 is MNHNY and CDR2 SVGAGI (reference sequence). V lost 3 bases and J lost 6; bases outside the gene matches: 4. The CDR3 protein is CASSYGTGQDTQYF. CDR3 in DNA: TGTGCCAGCAGTTATGGGACAGGGCAGGATACGCAGTATTTT.

This rearrangement joins TRBV7-9 to TRBJ1-2; D is perhaps TRBD1 (5 bases). Looked up from germline, CDR1 is SEHNR and CDR2 is FQNEAQ (reference sequence). Trimming removed 4 bases from V and 2 bases from J, with 11 bases in between. This CDR3 is built from 14 residues. Here the CDR3 reads CASSSRAGNYGYTF. The CDR3 coding sequence is TGTGCCAGCAGCTCCCGTGCAGGGAACTATGGCTACACCTTC. Supplemented by reference TRBV7-9 and TRBJ1-2, the full variable domain reads DTGVSQNPRHKITKRGQNVTFRCDPISEHNRLYWYRQTLGQGPEFLTYFQNEAQLEKSRLLSDRFSAERPKGSFSTLEIQRTEQGDSAMYLCASSSRAGNYGYTFGSGTRLTVV.

This clone was picked up a small number of times. The chain combines TRBV7-6 with TRBJ2-7; 8 nucleotides agree with TRBD1. V lost 3 bases to trimming and J lost 0 bases; unmatched junction nucleotides: 4. From germline, CDR1 is SGHVS and CDR2 FNYEAQ. The CDR3 is 15 residues long. The CDR3 spells CASSLGRGLSYEQYF. DNA for the CDR3: TGTGCCAGCAGCTTGGGCAGGGGGCTCTCCTACGAGCAGTACTTC.

The J gene is TRBJ2-7, the V gene TRBV19, with 12 bases lining up with TRBD1. Germline V CDR1 and CDR2: LNHDA, SQIVND (reference sequence). Trimming cost V 1 base and J 6 bases; bases outside gene matches: 13. The CDR3 runs 18 residues. DNA of the CDR3: TGTGCCAGTAGTATAGTGGAGGAGGGACAGGGGGCTCTCCGCGAGCAGTACTTC. This sequence encodes CASSIVEEGQGALREQYF.

The V call is TRBV6-5, the J call TRBJ2-7, with 8 bases aligning to TRBD2. The germline V gene encodes CDR1 MNHEY and CDR2 SVGAGI. V was pared by 6 bases and J by 7 bases, with 11 bases of the junction left unmatched. The CDR3 consists of 14 residues. The CDR3 DNA reads TGTGCCAGCAGGTCAGCGGGGGTGAGGGGTGAGCAGTACTTC. Residues: CASRSAGVRGEQYF.

The V gene is TRBV7-9, the J gene TRBJ2-2; a possible D gene is TRBD2 (5 bases). There are 13 residues in the CDR3. Germline V gene data show CDR1 as SEHNR and CDR2 as FQNEAQ (reference sequence). V lost 7 bases and J lost 5, with 11 bases in between. The CDR3 coding sequence is TGTGCCAGCACCCGCCGGGATACCGGGGAGCTGTTTTTT. It yields the protein CASTRRDTGELFF.

The chain joins TRBV4-1 to TRBJ2-3; TRBD2 agrees at 14 bases. The CDR3 is made up of 16 amino acids. V was clipped by 5 bases and J by 6 bases; unmatched bases: 7. Germline V CDR1 and CDR2: MGHRA, YSYEKL. The CDR3 loop reads CASSAGLAGVGDTQYF. CDR3 bases: TGCGCCAGCAGCGCGGGACTAGCGGGGGTGGGGGATACGCAGTATTTT.

The chain has TRBV10-3 and TRBJ1-1; 10 positions match TRBD1. The CDR3 sequence is 14 residues long. Germline V gene sequence: CDR1 ENHRY, CDR2 SYGVKD. J lost 0 bases, V lost 7 bases, and 2 bases had no gene match. CDR3 in DNA: TGTGCCATCACTGACAGGGGGCTGAACACTGAAGCTTTCTTT. The encoded protein is CAITDRGLNTEAFF.

The chain is built from TRBV5-5 and TRBJ1-1, with D unresolved. Germline values: CDR1 SGHKS, CDR2 YYEKEE (reference sequence). The V gene lost 3 bases and the J gene lost 5 bases, with 14 bases spanning the gap. The length of the CDR3 is 14 residues. The CDR3: CASSYPGSGTEAFF. In DNA form, the CDR3 reads TGTGCCAGCAGCTACCCGGGATCGGGGACTGAAGCTTTCTTT.